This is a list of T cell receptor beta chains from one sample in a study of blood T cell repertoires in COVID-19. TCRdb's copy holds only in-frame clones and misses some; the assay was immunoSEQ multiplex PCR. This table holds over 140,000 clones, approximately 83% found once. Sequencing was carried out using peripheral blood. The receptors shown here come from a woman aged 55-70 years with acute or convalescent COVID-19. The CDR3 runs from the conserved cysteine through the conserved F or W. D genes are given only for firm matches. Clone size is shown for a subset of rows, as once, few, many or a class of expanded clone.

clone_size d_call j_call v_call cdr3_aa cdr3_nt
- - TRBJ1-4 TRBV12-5 CASALTGPFYEKLFF TGTGCTAGTGCCTTGACAGGCCCGTTTTATGAAAAACTGTTTTTT
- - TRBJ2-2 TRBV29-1 CSVQGTGELFF TGCAGCGTTCAGGGGACCGGGGAGCTGTTTTTT
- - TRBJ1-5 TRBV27 CASSGGGGRNQPQHF TGTGCCAGCAGTGGGGGGGGTGGACGCAATCAGCCCCAGCATTTT
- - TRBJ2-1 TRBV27 CASMPAGHEQFF TGTGCCAGCATGCCAGCAGGTCATGAGCAGTTCTTC
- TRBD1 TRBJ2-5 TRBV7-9 CASSLALGTAYQETQYF TGTGCCAGCAGCTTAGCGCTCGGGACAGCTTACCAAGAGACCCAGTACTTC
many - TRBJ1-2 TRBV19 CASSMRSGYGYTF TGTGCCAGTAGTATGAGGTCCGGGTATGGCTACACCTTC
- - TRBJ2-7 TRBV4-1 CASSQQSGRAGYEQYF TGCGCCAGCAGCCAGCAATCCGGGCGGGCAGGCTACGAGCAGTACTTC
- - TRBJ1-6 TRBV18 CASSPRDIGREPLHF TGTGCCAGCTCACCACGGGACATCGGCCGGGAACCCCTCCACTTT
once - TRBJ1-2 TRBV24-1 CATSDPDRHYGYTF TGTGCCACCAGTGATCCCGACAGGCATTATGGCTACACCTTC
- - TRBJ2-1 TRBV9 CASSVDMSSYNEQFF TGTGCCAGCAGCGTAGATATGAGCTCCTACAATGAGCAGTTCTTC
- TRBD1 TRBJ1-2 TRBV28 CASNLEGQGANPGGYTF TGTGCCAGCAATCTGGAGGGACAGGGGGCGAATCCGGGTGGCTACACCTTC
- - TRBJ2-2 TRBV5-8 CASSLGDYANTGELFF TGTGCCAGCAGCTTGGGAGATTACGCGAACACCGGGGAGCTGTTTTTT
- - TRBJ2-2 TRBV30 CAWSVMGAGELFF TGTGCCTGGAGTGTAATGGGAGCCGGGGAGCTGTTTTTT
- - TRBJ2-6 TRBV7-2 CASSLVSSGANVLTF TGTGCCAGCAGCTTAGTTAGCTCTGGGGCCAACGTCCTGACTTTC
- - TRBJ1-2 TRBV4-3 CASSQGRTGRRGYTF TGCGCCAGCAGCCAAGGGCGCACAGGGCGGCGAGGCTACACCTTC
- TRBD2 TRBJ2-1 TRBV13 CASSKGLAAFNEQFF TGTGCCAGCAGCAAAGGACTAGCGGCCTTCAATGAGCAGTTCTTC
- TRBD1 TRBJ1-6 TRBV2 CASTDRARGYNSPLHF TGTGCCAGCACTGACAGGGCCCGCGGTTATAATTCACCCCTCCACTTT
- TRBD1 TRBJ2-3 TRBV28 CASSPLRDRPTDTQYF TGTGCCAGCAGTCCCCTCCGGGACAGACCCACAGATACGCAGTATTTT
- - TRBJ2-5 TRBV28 CASTKENQETQYF TGTGCCAGCACTAAGGAGAACCAAGAGACCCAGTACTTC
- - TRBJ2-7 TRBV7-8 CASSFPEGSEQYF TGTGCCAGCAGCTTTCCCGAGGGCTCCGAGCAGTACTTC